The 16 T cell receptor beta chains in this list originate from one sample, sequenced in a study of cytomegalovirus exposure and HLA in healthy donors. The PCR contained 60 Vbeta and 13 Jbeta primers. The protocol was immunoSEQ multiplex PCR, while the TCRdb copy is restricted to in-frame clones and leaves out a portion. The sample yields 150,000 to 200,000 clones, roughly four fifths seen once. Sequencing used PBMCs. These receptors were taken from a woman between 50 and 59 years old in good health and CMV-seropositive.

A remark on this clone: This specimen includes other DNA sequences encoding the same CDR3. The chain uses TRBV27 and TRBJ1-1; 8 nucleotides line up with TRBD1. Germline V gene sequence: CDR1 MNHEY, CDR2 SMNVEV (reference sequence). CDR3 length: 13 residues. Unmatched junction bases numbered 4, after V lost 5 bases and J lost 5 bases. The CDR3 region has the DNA TGTGCCAGCAGTCAAGACAGGGGTACTGAAGCTTTCTTT. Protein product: CASSQDRGTEAFF.

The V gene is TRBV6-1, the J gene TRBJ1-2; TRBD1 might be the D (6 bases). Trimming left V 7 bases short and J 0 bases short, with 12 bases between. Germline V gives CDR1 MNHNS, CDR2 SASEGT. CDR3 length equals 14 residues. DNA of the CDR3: TGTGCCAGCACCCAGGGGACATCTAACTATGGCTACACCTTC. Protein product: CASTQGTSNYGYTF.

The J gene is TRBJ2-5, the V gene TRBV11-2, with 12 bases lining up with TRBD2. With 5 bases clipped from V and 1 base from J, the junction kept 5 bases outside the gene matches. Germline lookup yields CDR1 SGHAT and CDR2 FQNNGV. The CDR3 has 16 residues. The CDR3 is CASSASLAGGQETQYF. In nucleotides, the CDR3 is TGTGCCAGCAGCGCCTCACTAGCGGGGGGCCAAGAGACCCAGTACTTC. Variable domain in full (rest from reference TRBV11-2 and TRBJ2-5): EAGVAQSPRYKIIEKRQSVAFWCNPISGHATLYWYQQILGQGPKLLIQFQNNGVVDDSQLPKDRFSAERLKGVDSTLKIQPAKLEDSAVYLCASSASLAGGQETQYFGPGTRLLVL.

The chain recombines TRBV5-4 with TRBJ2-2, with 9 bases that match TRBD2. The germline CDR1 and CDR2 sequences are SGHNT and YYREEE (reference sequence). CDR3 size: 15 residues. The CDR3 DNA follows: TGTTCTAAGAGGGCGGGGGGGCCACGACCCGGGGAGCTGTTTTTT. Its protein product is CSKRAGGPRPGELFF.

The chain's CDR3 is CASSSHTIQGSRSPLHF. The CDR3 nucleotides read TGTGCCAGCAGCTCACATACAATTCAGGGGAGTCGTTCACCCCTCCACTTT. The chain couples TRBV7-9 to TRBJ1-6; perhaps TRBD1 as D (6 bases). V was cut by 4 bases and J by 9 bases, with 22 bases left in between. The CDR3 consists of 17 residues. Germline V CDR1 and CDR2: SEHNR, FQNEAQ (reference sequence).

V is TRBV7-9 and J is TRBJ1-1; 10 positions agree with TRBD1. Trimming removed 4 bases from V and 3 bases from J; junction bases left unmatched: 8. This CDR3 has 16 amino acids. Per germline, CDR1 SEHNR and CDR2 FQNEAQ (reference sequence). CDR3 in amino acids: CASSSLRTGGDTEAFF. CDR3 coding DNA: TGTGCCAGCAGCTCCCTAAGGACAGGGGGAGACACTGAAGCTTTCTTT.

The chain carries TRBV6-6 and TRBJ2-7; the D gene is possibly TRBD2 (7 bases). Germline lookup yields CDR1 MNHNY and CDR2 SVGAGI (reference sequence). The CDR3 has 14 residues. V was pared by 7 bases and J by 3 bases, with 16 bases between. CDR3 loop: CASISGGGGYEQYF. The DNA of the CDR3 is TGTGCCAGCATCTCGGGGGGCGGGGGCTACGAGCAGTACTTC.

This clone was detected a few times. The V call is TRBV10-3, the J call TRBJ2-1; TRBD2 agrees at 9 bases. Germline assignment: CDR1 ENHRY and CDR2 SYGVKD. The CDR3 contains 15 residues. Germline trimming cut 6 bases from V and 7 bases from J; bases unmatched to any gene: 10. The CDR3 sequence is CAIREGGGGANEQFF. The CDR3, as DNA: TGTGCCATCAGGGAGGGAGGCGGGGGGGCAAATGAGCAGTTCTTC.

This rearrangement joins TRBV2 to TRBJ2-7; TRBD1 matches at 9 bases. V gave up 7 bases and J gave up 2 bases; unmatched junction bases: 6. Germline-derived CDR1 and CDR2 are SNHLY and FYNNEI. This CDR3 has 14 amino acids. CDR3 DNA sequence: TGTGCCAGCATCCGCGGGACAGGGACCTACGAGCAGTACTTC. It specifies CASIRGTGTYEQYF.

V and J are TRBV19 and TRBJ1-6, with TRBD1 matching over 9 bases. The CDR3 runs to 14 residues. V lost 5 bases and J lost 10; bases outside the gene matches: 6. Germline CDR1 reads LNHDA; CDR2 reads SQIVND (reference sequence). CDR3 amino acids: CASSWTGVESPLHF. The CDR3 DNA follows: TGTGCCAGTAGTTGGACAGGGGTAGAGTCACCCCTCCACTTT.

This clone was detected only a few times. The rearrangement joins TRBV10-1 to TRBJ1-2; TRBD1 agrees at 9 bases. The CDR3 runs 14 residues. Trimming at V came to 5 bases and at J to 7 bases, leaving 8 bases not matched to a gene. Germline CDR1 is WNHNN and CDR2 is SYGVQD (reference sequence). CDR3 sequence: CASSPGQGVTGYTF. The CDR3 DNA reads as TGCGCCAGCAGTCCGGGACAGGGCGTGACTGGCTACACCTTC.

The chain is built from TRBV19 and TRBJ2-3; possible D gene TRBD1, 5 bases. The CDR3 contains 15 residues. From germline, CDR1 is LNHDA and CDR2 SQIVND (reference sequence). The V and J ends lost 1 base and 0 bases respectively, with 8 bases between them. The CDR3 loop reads CASSIGRQSTDTQYF. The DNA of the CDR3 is TGTGCCAGTAGTATAGGACGACAGAGCACAGATACGCAGTATTTT.

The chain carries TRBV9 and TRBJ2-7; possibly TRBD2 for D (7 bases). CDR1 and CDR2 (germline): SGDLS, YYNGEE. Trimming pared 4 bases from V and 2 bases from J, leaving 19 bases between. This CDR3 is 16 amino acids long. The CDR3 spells CASSPGGRGGTYEQYF. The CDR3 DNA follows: TGTGCCAGCAGCCCCGGCGGTAGGGGGGGGACCTACGAGCAGTACTTC.

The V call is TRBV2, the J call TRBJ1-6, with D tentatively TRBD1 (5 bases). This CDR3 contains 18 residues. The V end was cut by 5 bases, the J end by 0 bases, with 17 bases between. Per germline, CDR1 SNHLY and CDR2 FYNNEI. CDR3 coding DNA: TGTGCCAGCAGTTCCCTGCTGACGACAGTCTCCTATAATTCACCCCTCCACTTT. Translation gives CASSSLLTTVSYNSPLHF.

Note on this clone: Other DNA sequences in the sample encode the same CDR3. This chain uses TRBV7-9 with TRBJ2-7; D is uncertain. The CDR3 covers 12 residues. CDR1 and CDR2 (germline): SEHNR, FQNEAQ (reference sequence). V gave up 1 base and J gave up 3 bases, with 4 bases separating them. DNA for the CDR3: TGTGCCAGCAGCTTAGGTAGCTACGAGCAGTACTTC. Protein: CASSLGSYEQYF.

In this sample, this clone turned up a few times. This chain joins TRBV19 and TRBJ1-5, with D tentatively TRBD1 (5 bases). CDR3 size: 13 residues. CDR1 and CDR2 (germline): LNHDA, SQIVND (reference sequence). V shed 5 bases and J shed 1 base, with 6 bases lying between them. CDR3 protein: CASSRGSNQPQHF. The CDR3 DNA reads TGTGCCAGTAGTCGGGGGAGCAATCAGCCCCAGCATTTT.